The next 2 T cell receptor beta chains were all read from a single sample in a study of CD8+ T cells in alopecia areata. RNA was extracted and reverse transcribed into cDNA as the sequencing template. Assay: immunoSEQ multiplex PCR; the TCRdb copy retains only in-frame clones and omits some. The table has about 180,000 clones, about 47% seen once. Treatment indicated: oral pan-JAK inhibitor, 5-10 mg twice daily. This specimen consisted of CD8+ T cells sorted from blood, obtained around week 54, from a patient treated with tofacitinib. These receptors were taken from a human donor with alopecia areata.

The chain has TRBV7-8 and TRBJ1-5; no firm D call. The CDR3 length is 14 residues. Deletions cut 1 base from V and 7 bases from J, with 11 bases between. Germline loops: CDR1 SGHVS, CDR2 FQNEAQ. CDR3 nucleotide sequence: TGTGCCAGCAGCTTAGTTTCGTCTAGGCAGCCCCAGCATTTT. It specifies CASSLVSSRQPQHF.

This clone was detected a few times. CDR3: CSVERDGATGELFF. DNA of the CDR3: TGCAGCGTTGAGAGAGATGGGGCCACCGGGGAGCTGTTTTTT. The rearrangement joins TRBV29-1 to TRBJ2-2; tentative D call: TRBD1 (5 bases). The V end was cut by 3 bases, the J end by 4 bases, with 12 bases between. Germline CDR1 reads SQVTM; CDR2 reads ANQGSEA. CDR3 length: 14 amino acids.